This is a list of T cell receptor beta chains from one sample in a study of breast tumors, draining lymph nodes, adjacent tissues. TCRdb passed the multiplex PCR reads through MiXCR, listing each CDR3 protein once. The data contain approximately 88,000 distinct CDR3 sequences, roughly 28% of them singletons. The sequencing input was axillary lymph node tissue. The receptors were sampled from a female donor with breast cancer. Some clones in this sample may be carry-over from other donors' samples. The conserved cysteine and the conserved F or W are not part of the CDR3 here. Each record gives: J gene, D gene, V gene, CDR3 protein. The D gene is left open where the match is weak.

J: TRBJ2-1; D: TRBD1; V: TRBV10-3; CDR3: AISEQGAHYNEQF
J: TRBJ2-3; D: .; V: TRBV11-3; CDR3: ATTGRETDTQY
J: TRBJ2-7; D: TRBD2; V: TRBV11-2; CDR3: ASSFAGGSYEQY
J: TRBJ1-5; D: .; V: TRBV20-1; CDR3: SALGLAGAYEH
J: TRBJ2-7; D: .; V: TRBV9; CDR3: ASSTHLGGYEQH
J: TRBJ2-1; D: .; V: TRBV27; CDR3: ACSLGNEQF
J: TRBJ2-3; D: .; V: TRBV7-2; CDR3: ASSSSTGEMADTQY
J: TRBJ2-1; D: .; V: TRBV4-2; CDR3: ASSQAAALANEQF
J: TRBJ1-2; D: TRBD1; V: TRBV7-6; CDR3: ASSLGTGGSGYT
J: TRBJ2-1; D: TRBD2; V: TRBV2; CDR3: ASSDQGPLAGADEQF
J: TRBJ1-4; D: TRBD1; V: TRBV11-3; CDR3: ASSSDRGEKLF
J: TRBJ2-5; D: TRBD2; V: TRBV10-2; CDR3: ASSDRGGPDQY
J: TRBJ2-7; D: TRBD2; V: TRBV29-1; CDR3: SVKTSGSPGQY
J: TRBJ1-4; D: .; V: TRBV5-6; CDR3: ASSFGINEKLF
J: TRBJ2-1; D: TRBD2; V: TRBV7-3; CDR3: ASSSGLAGNNEQF
J: TRBJ2-3; D: TRBD2; V: TRBV20-1; CDR3: SAPDSETLAGSTDTQY
J: TRBJ2-2; D: .; V: TRBV7-2; CDR3: ASSLALSNTGELS
J: TRBJ1-2; D: .; V: TRBV20-1; CDR3: SAVSYGYT
J: TRBJ2-1; D: TRBD2; V: TRBV20-1; CDR3: SARDPGRESYNEQF
J: TRBJ2-5; D: TRBD2; V: TRBV20-1; CDR3: SARRVTSGSPGETQY
J: TRBJ1-5; D: .; V: TRBV28; CDR3: ASRGSNQPQH
J: TRBJ1-4; D: .; V: TRBV2; CDR3: ASRPRGGNEKLF
J: TRBJ2-5; D: TRBD2; V: TRBV20-1; CDR3: SASDSGMRETQY
J: TRBJ2-1; D: .; V: TRBV5-1; CDR3: ASSLGYGGYNEQF
J: TRBJ1-6; D: TRBD1; V: TRBV4-2; CDR3: ASSPNGGTAYSPLH
J: TRBJ2-3; D: .; V: TRBV6-5; CDR3: ASSSSRGEITDTQY
J: TRBJ2-3; D: .; V: TRBV7-2; CDR3: ASSLEVIPSTDTQY
J: TRBJ2-3; D: .; V: TRBV20-1; CDR3: SARVSGADTQY
J: TRBJ2-7; D: TRBD2; V: TRBV20-1; CDR3: GAGGVVYEQY
J: TRBJ2-5; D: TRBD1; V: TRBV7-2; CDR3: ASSRTNRGQTQY
J: TRBJ1-2; D: TRBD1; V: TRBV29-1; CDR3: SVVDRDGYGYT
J: TRBJ2-7; D: .; V: TRBV29-1; CDR3: SVGGEANSYEQY
J: TRBJ1-5; D: .; V: TRBV2; CDR3: ASNPDFGSNQPQH
J: TRBJ1-2; D: .; V: TRBV4-1; CDR3: ASSQDRVPYGYT
J: TRBJ1-4; D: .; V: TRBV7-8; CDR3: ASSLDWGDEKLF
J: TRBJ1-2; D: .; V: TRBV10-3; CDR3: AISGEINYGYT
J: TRBJ1-5; D: .; V: TRBV15; CDR3: ATSRDRKGETQH
J: TRBJ1-4; D: .; V: TRBV7-6; CDR3: ASSPTVLGATNEKLF
J: TRBJ1-4; D: .; V: TRBV6-4; CDR3: ASSDREKLF
J: TRBJ2-7; D: .; V: TRBV19; CDR3: ASSIASRGTYEQY
J: TRBJ2-1; D: .; V: TRBV20-1; CDR3: SAGVYEQF
J: TRBJ1-5; D: TRBD1; V: TRBV4-3; CDR3: ASSQDSGGSQPQH
J: TRBJ2-2; D: TRBD1; V: TRBV20-1; CDR3: SAPSKQGQNTGELF
J: TRBJ2-7; D: TRBD2; V: TRBV11-3; CDR3: ASSFSGISYEQY
J: TRBJ1-4; D: .; V: TRBV10-3; CDR3: ARGDNRDEKLF
J: TRBJ2-5; D: .; V: TRBV30; CDR3: AWSRSFETQY
J: TRBJ2-3; D: TRBD1; V: TRBV20-1; CDR3: SARGDRGLADTQY
J: TRBJ2-1; D: .; V: TRBV5-5; CDR3: ASSLVAGTYNEQF
J: TRBJ2-2; D: TRBD2; V: TRBV28; CDR3: ASSLAGREAGELF
J: TRBJ2-1; D: .; V: TRBV20-1; CDR3: RYSKGHEQF
J: TRBJ1-2; D: .; V: TRBV29-1; CDR3: SVGTLSGYT
J: TRBJ1-2; D: .; V: TRBV29-1; CDR3: SVAGGGSNGYT
J: TRBJ1-2; D: .; V: TRBV7-9; CDR3: ATKDYGYT
J: TRBJ1-5; D: .; V: TRBV18; CDR3: ASSPTATGNQPQH
J: TRBJ1-5; D: .; V: TRBV28; CDR3: AWGSRGSNQPQH
J: TRBJ1-2; D: .; V: TRBV5-6; CDR3: ASSLNRQSGYGYT
J: TRBJ2-1; D: .; V: TRBV19; CDR3: ASSERTGNEQF
J: TRBJ2-2; D: .; V: TRBV12-3/TRBV12-4; CDR3: ASSLIGNTGELF
J: TRBJ2-3; D: TRBD2; V: TRBV4-2; CDR3: ASSQLAGMGADTQY
J: TRBJ2-1; D: TRBD2; V: TRBV27; CDR3: ASRYSGSSINEQF